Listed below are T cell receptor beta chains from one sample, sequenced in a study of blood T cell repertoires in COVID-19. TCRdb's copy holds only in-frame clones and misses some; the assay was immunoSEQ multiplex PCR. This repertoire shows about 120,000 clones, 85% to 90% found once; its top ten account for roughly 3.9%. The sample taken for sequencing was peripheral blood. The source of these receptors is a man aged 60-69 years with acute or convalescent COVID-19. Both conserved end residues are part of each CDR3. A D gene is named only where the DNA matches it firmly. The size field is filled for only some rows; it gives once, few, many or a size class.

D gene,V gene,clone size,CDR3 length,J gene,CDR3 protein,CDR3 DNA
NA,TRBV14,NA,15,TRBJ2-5,CASSQVARWAETQYF,TGTGCCAGCAGCCAAGTGGCCAGGTGGGCAGAGACCCAGTACTTC
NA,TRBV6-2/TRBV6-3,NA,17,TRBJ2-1,CASSYFKVASYYNEQFF,TGTGCCAGCAGTTACTTTAAGGTGGCTAGCTATTACAATGAGCAGTTCTTC
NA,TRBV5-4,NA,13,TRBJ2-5,CASSLGIQETQYF,TGTGCCAGCAGCTTGGGTATACAAGAGACCCAGTACTTC
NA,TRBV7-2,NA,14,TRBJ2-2,CASSPGVNTGELFF,TGTGCCAGCAGCCCCGGAGTGAACACCGGGGAGCTGTTTTTT
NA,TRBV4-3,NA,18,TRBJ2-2,CASSQDLGVAEPTGELFF,TGCGCCAGCAGCCAAGATCTGGGAGTAGCGGAACCCACCGGGGAGCTGTTTTTT
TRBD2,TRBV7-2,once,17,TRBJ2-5,CASSLLSSGTGQETQYF,TGTGCCAGCAGCTTACTCTCTAGCGGGACGGGTCAAGAGACCCAGTACTTC
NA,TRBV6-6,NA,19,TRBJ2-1,CASSPHHNFPGSFYNEQFF,TGTGCCAGCAGTCCTCACCACAACTTCCCGGGATCCTTCTACAATGAGCAGTTCTTC
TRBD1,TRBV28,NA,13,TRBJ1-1,CASSRTGPTEAFF,TGTGCCAGCAGCCGGACAGGGCCCACTGAAGCTTTCTTT
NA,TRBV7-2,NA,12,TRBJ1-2,CASSLRSYGYTF,TGTGCCAGCAGCTTAAGGAGCTATGGCTACACCTTC
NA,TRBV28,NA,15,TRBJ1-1,CASSLLGGGSTEAFF,TGTGCCAGCAGTTTATTAGGCGGAGGGAGCACTGAAGCTTTCTTT
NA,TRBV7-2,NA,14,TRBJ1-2,CASSLAAQIGGYTF,TGTGCCAGCAGCTTAGCTGCGCAGATCGGGGGCTACACCTTC
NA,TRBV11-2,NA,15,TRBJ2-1,CASSSNGAGVYEQFF,TGTGCCAGCAGCTCGAATGGGGCAGGGGTCTATGAGCAGTTCTTC
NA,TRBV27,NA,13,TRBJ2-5,CASGARYQETQYF,TGTGCCAGCGGGGCCCGGTACCAAGAGACCCAGTACTTC
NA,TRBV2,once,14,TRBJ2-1,CASSELLASNEQFF,TGTGCCAGCAGTGAATTGCTAGCGAGCAATGAGCAGTTCTTC
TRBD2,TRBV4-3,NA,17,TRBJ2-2,CASSPSFSGANTGELFF,TGCGCCAGCAGCCCTTCCTTTAGCGGGGCGAACACCGGGGAGCTGTTTTTT
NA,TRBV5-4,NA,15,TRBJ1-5,CASSLRAGGNQPQHF,TGTGCCAGCAGCTTGAGGGCAGGGGGCAATCAGCCCCAGCATTTT
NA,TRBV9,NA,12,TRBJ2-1,CASGAANNEQFF,TGTGCCAGCGGGGCAGCGAACAATGAGCAGTTCTTC
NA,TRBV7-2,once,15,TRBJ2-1,CASSRSPDKGVQEFF,TGTGCCAGCAGCCGCTCGCCCGACAAGGGGGTGCAAGAGTTCTTC
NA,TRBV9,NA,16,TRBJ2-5,CASSVAIQGARETQYF,TGTGCCAGCAGCGTAGCTATACAGGGAGCCCGAGAGACCCAGTACTTC
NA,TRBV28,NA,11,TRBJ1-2,CASRHRAGYTF,TGTGCCAGCAGACACAGGGCTGGCTACACCTTC